This T cell receptor (beta chain) emerged from a study of Ad26.COV2.S vaccination and SARS-CoV-2 variants. About the research overall: A COV1001 Ad26.COV2.S trial-arm participant provided the sample. Ad26.COV2.S given intramuscularly, once or twice 56 days apart.

Notes on this clone: Antigen: not known.

Study results and limitations: Spike-specific TCR breadth was greater after Ad26.COV2.S than placebo.

Treatment here: around 19 received Ad26.COV2.S at low or high dose, single or two shots; about 5 received placebo; per-sample allocation not given. Specimens were obtained on day 63 following the first vaccine or placebo injection. Ad26 vector vaccine expressed Wuhan-strain SARS-CoV-2 spike. Method: immunoSEQ multiplex PCR; TCRdb's copy keeps in-frame clones and lacks some. Altogether about 470,000 clones are present, 80% to 95% being singletons, with the ten largest covering about 4.1%. CDR1 is MDHEN and CDR2 is SYDVKM in the germline V gene. The CDR3 runs 13 residues. The V end lost 6 bases, the J end lost 4 bases, and 13 bases lay between the germline ends.

This clonotype originated in a person between 18 and 65 years old who received the Ad26.COV2.S COVID-19 vaccine or a placebo. The sample in question was peripheral blood, obtained in a trial of Ad26.COV2.S vaccine versus placebo. V is TRBV28 and J is TRBJ2-7; unclear D gene. The CDR3 here is CASSQGAPYEQYF. For the CDR3, the DNA is TGTGCCAGCAGCCAAGGAGCGCCTTACGAGCAGTACTTC.